The source of this T cell receptor beta chain is a study of blood T cell repertoires in COVID-19. Study-wide background: Spain, Italy and the United States supplied samples that represented acute and convalescent COVID-19. PBMCs, B-cell-depleted T cells, or T cells were the source of the cDNA or gDNA that made up the material.

The CDR3 totals 13 residues. The trim removed 5 bases at V and 5 bases at J, leaving 4 bases unmatched. This clone was picked up a small number of times. As originally analysed: Scientists estimated how many nucleated cells there were by amplifying reference gene primers. Here immunoSEQ multiplex PCR was the method, and the copy in TCRdb shows in-frame clones only, minus some. V and J calls and clone size are given by that table; D and trimming were obtained from the DNA. The sample has about 200,000 clones, roughly 78% seen once. This clonotype was sampled from a woman older than 75 with active or convalescent COVID-19. The chain uses TRBV12-3 or TRBV12-4 and TRBJ1-1; the match to TRBD1 covers 8 bases. The sample consisted of peripheral blood. DNA for the CDR3: TGTGCCAGCAGTCGACAGGGGAGGACTGAAGCTTTCTTT. It yields the protein CASSRQGRTEAFF.